This is a list of T cell receptor beta chains from one sample in a study of blood T cells in healthy people across ages. In TCRdb, the 5' RACE reads were re-called with MiXCR into one record per CDR3 protein. The sample lists roughly 730,000 distinct CDR3 sequences; more than 50% were seen once. Sequencing was carried out using blood. These TCRs come from a man in his forties in good health. CDR3s include the opening cysteine and the closing phenylalanine or tryptophan. A D gene is named only where the DNA matches it firmly. Some rows mark clone size as missing; the rest say once, few, many or name a class of expanded clone.

abundance: NA
v_gene: TRBV29-1
d_gene: NA
j_gene: TRBJ2-5
CDR3nt: TGCAGCGTTGAACTGGCAGGGAGGGGGGAGACCCAGTACTTC
CDR3aa: CSVELAGRGETQYF

abundance: NA
v_gene: TRBV4-2
d_gene: TRBD1
j_gene: TRBJ1-5
CDR3nt: TGTGCCAGCAGCCAAGATGGTACAGGGGCGAGTCAGCCCCAGCATTTT
CDR3aa: CASSQDGTGASQPQHF

abundance: NA
v_gene: TRBV28
d_gene: NA
j_gene: TRBJ2-3
CDR3nt: TGTGCCAGCAGTTCACGGACTGGGTCTAGCACAGATACGCAGTATTTT
CDR3aa: CASSSRTGSSTDTQYF

abundance: NA
v_gene: TRBV19
d_gene: NA
j_gene: TRBJ2-3
CDR3nt: TGTGCCAGTAGTACCCCCGTGAAGGGCCGATCAAGCACAGATACGCAGTATTTT
CDR3aa: CASSTPVKGRSSTDTQYF

abundance: NA
v_gene: TRBV5-1
d_gene: NA
j_gene: TRBJ1-1
CDR3nt: TGCGCCAGCAGCTTCAAGGACGTTAGTGAAGCTTTCTTT
CDR3aa: CASSFKDVSEAFF

abundance: NA
v_gene: TRBV12-3/TRBV12-4
d_gene: TRBD2
j_gene: TRBJ2-1
CDR3nt: TGTGCCAGCAGTCTCACGACTAGCGGGGGGGCTTTCAATGAGCAGTTCTTC
CDR3aa: CASSLTTSGGAFNEQFF

abundance: many
v_gene: TRBV7-2
d_gene: NA
j_gene: TRBJ1-5
CDR3nt: TGTGCCAGCAGCTTATGGGGAGGTGGCTCCGCCGGCCAGCCCCAGCATTTT
CDR3aa: CASSLWGGGSAGQPQHF

abundance: few
v_gene: TRBV4-2
d_gene: NA
j_gene: TRBJ1-5
CDR3nt: TGTGCCAGCAGCCGCCGTGGAGAGAATAGCAATCAGCCCCAGCATTTT
CDR3aa: CASSRRGENSNQPQHF

abundance: NA
v_gene: TRBV29-1
d_gene: TRBD2
j_gene: TRBJ2-7
CDR3nt: TGCAGCGCCGCTACGGGACTACAATACGAGCAGTACTTC
CDR3aa: CSAATGLQYEQYF

abundance: once
v_gene: TRBV12-3/TRBV12-4
d_gene: TRBD1
j_gene: TRBJ2-1
CDR3nt: TGTGCTAGCAGTTTAGGGGACAGCTCCTACAAAGAGCAGTTCTTC
CDR3aa: CASSLGDSSYKEQFF